The clone carrying this TCR beta chain was seen a few times. Its antigen is not identified. This record belongs to a study of immune heterogeneity within non-small cell lung tumors. The wider study: Classification of the tumors gave several squamous cell carcinomas, fewer than 12 non-squamous carcinomas and 1 not otherwise specified.

Study results and caveats: With an R of about 0.34, local T-cell clonality correlated moderately but significantly with local tumor mutational burden. Identical dominant CDR3 beta clonotypes recurred among a patient's tumor sites, alongside site-unique high-frequency clones. Largely distinct from one individual patient to the next were the high-frequency T-cell receptor beta clonotypes.

TCR beta CDR3 was amplified by multiplex PCR using 32 V and 13 J primers. TCRdb re-analysed the multiplex PCR reads in MiXCR, keeping a single row per CDR3 protein. The table shows 20,000 to 25,000 distinct CDR3 sequences, with around 26% occurring only once. For each sample, template was 600 ng of bulk tumor genomic DNA. Every primary tumor yielded several biopsies, spaced far apart, that were taken during surgery. These patients got curative surgery after being newly diagnosed with untreated non-small cell lung cancer. There are 16 residues in the CDR3. Germline CDR1 is SGHDT and CDR2 is YYEEEE. Trimming pared 5 bases from V and 5 bases from J, leaving 20 bases between.

The source is a man in his forties with non-small cell lung cancer. Sequencing was done on a sample of lung tumor tissue. The chain has TRBV5-6 and TRBJ2-1; D assignment may be TRBD1 or TRBD2 (5 bases each). The DNA of the CDR3 is TGTGCCAGCAGACCCCTCGGGGCAGTAGGGAACAATGAGCAGTTCTTC. The encoded protein is CASRPLGAVGNNEQFF.